This TCR beta chain stems from a study of blood T cell repertoires in COVID-19. The CDR3 is 13 amino acids. Trimming took 6 bases from V and 4 from J, leaving 10 bases between them. Germline V gene sequence: CDR1 MNHEY, CDR2 SVGAGI. Original processing notes: Cell counts per sample came from amplifying reference gene primers. Using immunoSEQ multiplex PCR, the repertoire was profiled, and TCRdb retains in-frame clones only, with some absent. The V and J calls and the clone size are those of that table, but D and trimming were determined from the DNA. Of 120,000 to 150,000 clones in the sample, more than 70% are singletons; the top ten hold under 12%.

The chain couples TRBV6-5 to TRBJ1-5; D is ambiguous. The sequence came from a man between 45 and 60 years old with active or convalescent COVID-19. The specimen sequenced was peripheral blood. The CDR3 loop reads CASSRVWNQPQHF. CDR3 nucleotides: TGTGCCAGCAGCCGGGTGTGGAATCAGCCCCAGCATTTT.